This entry describes one TCR beta chain. Its antigen is undetermined. The V end was cut by 0 bases, the J end by 1 base, with 6 bases between. The CDR3 runs 14 residues. CDR1 and CDR2 from the germline V gene are SGHTA and FQGNSA. These data belong to a study of cytomegalovirus exposure and HLA in healthy donors. Whole-study context: About 180 million T cells yielded 120 million or so unique TCR beta sequences, as an earlier analysis found. Researchers found that roughly 81% of fewer than 450 genotyped donors fell within the Caucasian-associated ancestry cluster.

The PCR ran on 60 Vbeta and 13 Jbeta primers. Data came from immunoSEQ multiplex PCR; TCRdb stores just in-frame clones and leaves some out. The listing records some 130,000 clones. Study outcomes and limitations: Cytomegalovirus-associated status was assigned to fewer than 200 TCR beta chains. Presence/absence analysis assumed near-uniform sequencing depth across donors.

The clonotype originates from a woman between 35 and 50 years old in good health and CMV-seropositive. This chain uses TRBV7-2 with TRBJ1-1, with D uncertain. Material for sequencing was PBMCs. CDR3: CASSLAWQNTEAFF. The CDR3 DNA follows: TGTGCCAGCAGCTTAGCTTGGCAGAACACTGAAGCTTTCTTT.